Listed below are T cell receptor beta chains from one sample, sequenced in a study of T-cell reconstitution after alpha-beta-depleted transplantation in children. TCRdb analysed the PCR reads with MiXCR anew, one entry per CDR3 protein. The table has roughly 66,000 distinct CDR3 sequences, 4.9% seen once; the top ten hold 18%. The material sequenced was PBMCs, mostly from graft donor cells, taken 180 days after TCRalphabeta/CD19-depleted stem cell transplant. These receptors all stem from a boy in the first two years of life who had a stem cell transplant for acute myeloid leukemia, so the T cells may come from the graft donor. CDR3s include the opening cysteine and the closing phenylalanine or tryptophan. The order of the fields is clone size, V gene, J gene, D gene, CDR3 DNA, CDR3 protein. The D gene is left open where the match is weak. The size entry is marked missing in some rows and otherwise reads once, few, many or a size class.

.	TRBV5-6	TRBJ2-1	TRBD1	TGTGCCAGCAGCTTAGACAGGGGAGGCGATGAGCAGTTCTTC	CASSLDRGGDEQFF
many	TRBV20-1	TRBJ2-5	TRBD1	TGCAGTGCAATTACAGGGGGCCCAATTGAGACCCAGTACTTC	CSAITGGPIETQYF
many	TRBV28	TRBJ2-2	.	TGTGCCAGCAGCACCGACATCCTCCGGGCCAAAAACACCGGGGAGCTGTTTTTT	CASSTDILRAKNTGELFF
many	TRBV20-1	TRBJ2-7	TRBD1	TGCAGTGCTAGAAGGATCGGGACAGGGACCTACGAGCAGTACTTC	CSARRIGTGTYEQYF
many	TRBV19	TRBJ2-4	.	TGTGCCAGTAGTGTCCCGAGAGCGGTAGCCAAAAACATTCAGTACTTC	CASSVPRAVAKNIQYF
many	TRBV7-9	TRBJ2-5	TRBD1	TGTGCCAGCAGCTTAGGGACAGGGGGGGAGACCCAGTACTTC	CASSLGTGGETQYF
many	TRBV12-3/TRBV12-4	TRBJ2-3	.	TGTGCCAGCAGCCTAAACGAGTGGGACACAGATACGCAGTATTTT	CASSLNEWDTDTQYF
many	TRBV5-1	TRBJ1-4	.	TGCGCCAGCAGCCCCAGGGGTTATGAAAAACTGTTTTTT	CASSPRGYEKLFF
many	TRBV2	TRBJ1-4	.	TGTGCCAGCACCCGGGACATAAATGAAAAACTGTTTTTT	CASTRDINEKLFF
many	TRBV20-1	TRBJ2-3	.	TGCAGTGCTAGAAAACCCGGGACGCTAGCGCGCACAGATACGCAGTATTTT	CSARKPGTLARTDTQYF
many	TRBV28	TRBJ1-1	TRBD1	TGTGCCAGCAAAGAACAGGGGCGCGGTACTGAAGCTTTCTTT	CASKEQGRGTEAFF
many	TRBV11-2	TRBJ1-2	.	TGTGCCAGCAGCTTAGATAGATCTGGGAGTGGCTACACCTTC	CASSLDRSGSGYTF
many	TRBV5-8	TRBJ2-1	.	TGTGCCAGCAGCTTGGGGATGGGAACGAATGAGCAGTTCTTC	CASSLGMGTNEQFF
many	TRBV6-5	TRBJ2-5	TRBD2	TGTGCCAGCACTCTGGCTGGGGGAGGGGAGACCCAGTACTTC	CASTLAGGGETQYF
many	TRBV20-1	TRBJ2-7	.	TGCAGTGCTAGAGAGTGGCTCGACTCCTACGAGCAGTACTTC	CSAREWLDSYEQYF
many	TRBV12-3/TRBV12-4	TRBJ2-1	.	TGTGCCAGCAGTTCCCCGGGGGGCCCGTGGGAGCAGTTCTTC	CASSSPGGPWEQFF
.	TRBV14	TRBJ2-7	TRBD2	TGTGCCAGCAGCCATAATCTAGCGGCATACGAGCAGTACTTC	CASSHNLAAYEQYF
many	TRBV4-3	TRBJ2-5	TRBD2	TGCGCCAGCAGCCTCGGACTAGCGGGGGGAGAGGTGGAGACCCAGTACTTC	CASSLGLAGGEVETQYF
many	TRBV4-1	TRBJ2-1	.	TGCGCCAGCAGCCAAGCGACGGGCAATGAGCAGTTCTTC	CASSQATGNEQFF
many	TRBV7-9	TRBJ1-2	.	TGTGCCAGCAGCTTGTTCCGGGACACTTCTTATGGCTACACCTTC	CASSLFRDTSYGYTF
many	TRBV12-3/TRBV12-4	TRBJ1-1	.	TGTGCCAGCAGTTTATGGGCGGGGGGCCGGACTGAAGCTTTCTTT	CASSLWAGGRTEAFF
many	TRBV27	TRBJ2-3	.	TGTGCCAGCACCGCCTGGGCCACAGATACGCAGTATTTT	CASTAWATDTQYF
many	TRBV4-1	TRBJ2-1	.	TGCGCCAGCAGCCAAGTGTACGATGAGCAGTTCTTC	CASSQVYDEQFF
many	TRBV24-1	TRBJ1-5	.	TGTGCCACCAGTGTGTCGGGGGGAAATCAGCCCCAGCATTTT	CATSVSGGNQPQHF
.	TRBV2	TRBJ1-5	.	TGTGCCAGCAGCGCCCGCCAGGCTAATCAGCCCCAGCATTTT	CASSARQANQPQHF
many	TRBV7-2	TRBJ2-2	TRBD2	TGTGCCAGCAGCTTAGCTACGCGGGGGGGCTTGGAGGAGCTGTTTTTT	CASSLATRGGLEELFF
many	TRBV20-1	TRBJ1-5	.	TGCAGTGCTAGAACTGGGAATCAGCCCCAGCATTTT	CSARTGNQPQHF
many	TRBV5-1	TRBJ2-2	.	TGCGCCAGCAGCTCACGAGGGGAGAACACCGGGGAGCTGTTTTTT	CASSSRGENTGELFF
many	TRBV3-1	TRBJ1-6	.	TGTGCCAGCAGCCAAGGGCAGGGCGTCGTACCCCTCCACTTT	CASSQGQGVVPLHF
many	TRBV12-3/TRBV12-4	TRBJ2-2	TRBD1	TGTGCCAGCAGTCCCCGGGGACAGGGTATCGGGGAGCTGTTTTTT	CASSPRGQGIGELFF
many	TRBV24-1	TRBJ1-5	.	TGTGCCACCAGTGATTTAGTGGGGGGAGGGGCTCAGCCCCAGCATTTT	CATSDLVGGGAQPQHF
many	TRBV11-2	TRBJ2-1	TRBD2	TGTGCCAGCAGCTTAAGGCTAGCGGGGGGGCCATATGAGCAGTTCTTC	CASSLRLAGGPYEQFF
many	TRBV28	TRBJ1-5	.	TGTGCGTCCGGGCAGACTTATAGCAATCAGCCCCAGCATTTT	CASGQTYSNQPQHF
many	TRBV27	TRBJ1-5	TRBD1	TGTGCCAGCAGTTTATACGGACAGGGGGATCAGCCCCAGCATTTT	CASSLYGQGDQPQHF
many	TRBV6-5	TRBJ2-7	.	TGTGCCAGCAGTCGTACAGGCTACGAGCAGTACTTC	CASSRTGYEQYF
many	TRBV28	TRBJ2-5	.	TGTGCCAGCAGTTTACGCGTTTACACAGGGGAGGGGGAGACCCAGTACTTC	CASSLRVYTGEGETQYF
many	TRBV20-1	TRBJ1-2	TRBD1	TGCAGTGCTCCCAGGGGGGGGCGCGGCCATAACTTC	CSAPRGGRGHNF
few	TRBV19	TRBJ2-3	.	TGTGCCAGTAGTATAGGTCTGAGAGCCACAGATACGCAGTATTTT	CASSIGLRATDTQYF
many	TRBV29-1	TRBJ2-7	TRBD1	TGCAGCGTTGAAGGGACCGGGACAGGGGGCCTCTACGAGCAGTACTTC	CSVEGTGTGGLYEQYF
many	TRBV20-1	TRBJ2-2	.	TGCAGTGCTCGAGTGGGCGGGGAGCTGTTTTTT	CSARVGGELFF
many	TRBV12-5	TRBJ2-3	.	TGTGCTAGTGGTCAAAATCGGACAGCCCTATATACGCAGTATTTT	CASGQNRTALYTQYF
.	TRBV6-4	TRBJ2-2	.	TGTGCCCTCACCCCTGGGGACAGGCTGGGGAGGGCCTACACCGGGGAGCTGTTTTTT	CALTPGDRLGRAYTGELFF
many	TRBV20-1	TRBJ2-3	.	TGCAGTGCCCGGGCAGAATGGGGAGATACGCAGTATTTT	CSARAEWGDTQYF
many	TRBV15	TRBJ2-5	.	TGTGCCACCAGCAGAGAGGGTTCGGGGGAGACCCAGTACTTC	CATSREGSGETQYF
many	TRBV29-1	TRBJ2-1	.	TGCAGCGTTGAAGGGTTTCCTAATGAGCAGTTCTTC	CSVEGFPNEQFF
many	TRBV29-1	TRBJ2-7	TRBD1	TGCAGCGTTGTGGACAGGGCTACCTACGAGCAGTACTTC	CSVVDRATYEQYF
many	TRBV20-1	TRBJ2-7	.	TGCAGTGCCACTACCTTTGGCAGGATGGATAAGTCCTACGAGCAGTACTTC	CSATTFGRMDKSYEQYF
many	TRBV2	TRBJ2-1	TRBD1	TGTGCCAGCAGTGAGCGGGACAGGGGGGTCATTGAGCAGTTCTTC	CASSERDRGVIEQFF
many	TRBV6-5	TRBJ1-5	TRBD1	TGTGCCAGCAGTTGGAACAGGGGAGACAATCAGCCCCAGCATTTT	CASSWNRGDNQPQHF
many	TRBV29-1	TRBJ1-1	TRBD1	TGCAGCGTTGAAGCCCGGGACAGGGGACGGGACACTGAAGCTTTCTTT	CSVEARDRGRDTEAFF
many	TRBV7-9	TRBJ2-5	.	TGTGCCAGCAGCGCCACTCGGGACTTAAAAGAGACCCAGTACTTC	CASSATRDLKETQYF
many	TRBV6-1	TRBJ1-2	.	TGTGCCAGCAGTGAAGGGAGAGGGGTCTATGGCTACACCTTC	CASSEGRGVYGYTF
many	TRBV12-3/TRBV12-4	TRBJ1-5	.	TGTGCCAGCAGTTTAGGCGTATACGGCAATCAGCCCCAGCATTTT	CASSLGVYGNQPQHF
many	TRBV5-5	TRBJ2-3	.	TGTGCCAGCAAAGGAGCAGGGACCGGCACAGATACGCAGTATTTT	CASKGAGTGTDTQYF
many	TRBV20-1	TRBJ1-6	.	TGCAGTGCTAGAGAGGGGGGCAACTATAATTCACCCCTCCACTTT	CSAREGGNYNSPLHF
many	TRBV20-1	TRBJ2-5	.	TGCAGTGCTAGGGGGGGGGCGGATGAGACCCAGTACTTC	CSARGGADETQYF
many	TRBV14	TRBJ1-6	.	TGTGCCAGCAGCCGGAGACGGAATGAGAATTCACCCCTCCACTTT	CASSRRRNENSPLHF
many	TRBV28	TRBJ1-3	TRBD1	TGTGCCAGCAGTTTCCAGACAGGGGCCGGAAACACCATATATTTT	CASSFQTGAGNTIYF